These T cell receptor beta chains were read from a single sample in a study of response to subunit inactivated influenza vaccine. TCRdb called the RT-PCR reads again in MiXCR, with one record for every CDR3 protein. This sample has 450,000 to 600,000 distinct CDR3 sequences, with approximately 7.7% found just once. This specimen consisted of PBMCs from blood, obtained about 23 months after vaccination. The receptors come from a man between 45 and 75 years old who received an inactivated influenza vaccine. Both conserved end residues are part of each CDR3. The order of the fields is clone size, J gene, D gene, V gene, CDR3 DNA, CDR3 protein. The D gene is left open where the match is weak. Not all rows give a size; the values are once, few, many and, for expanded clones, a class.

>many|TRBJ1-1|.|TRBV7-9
TGTGCCAGCAGCTCAGACACCCGTGGGTTGAACACTGAAGCTTTCTTT
CASSSDTRGLNTEAFF
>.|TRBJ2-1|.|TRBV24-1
TGTGCCACCAGTAGTGGAAGTAGAAAAGAGCAGTTCTTC
CATSSGSRKEQFF
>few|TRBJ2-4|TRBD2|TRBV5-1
TGCGCCAGCAGCTTGCCCTCTCGGGAGGGTTCGGCCAAAAACATTCAGTACTTC
CASSLPSREGSAKNIQYF
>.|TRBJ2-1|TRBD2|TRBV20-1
TGCAGTGCAACCGGGACTAGCGGGAGGGCGTCGGATGAGCAGTTCTTC
CSATGTSGRASDEQFF
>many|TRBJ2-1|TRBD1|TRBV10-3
TGTGCCATCAGTAGACAGGGCGCCTACAATGAGCAGTTCTTC
CAISRQGAYNEQFF
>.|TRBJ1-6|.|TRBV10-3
TGTGCCATCAGTGACGCGGGGTTACCTGGAGGTTCACCCCTCCACTTT
CAISDAGLPGGSPLHF
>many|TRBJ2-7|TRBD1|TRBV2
TGTGCCAGCACCTTACGGGACAGGGTCCACGAGCAGTACTTC
CASTLRDRVHEQYF
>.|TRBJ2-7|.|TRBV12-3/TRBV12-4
TGTGCCAGCAGTGGGATGGACGAGCAGTACTTC
CASSGMDEQYF
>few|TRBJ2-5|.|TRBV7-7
TGTGCTAGCAGCTTACATGGCAGGGAGACCCAGTACTTC
CASSLHGRETQYF
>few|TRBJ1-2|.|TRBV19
TGTGCCAGTTCCCCCGGCGGGATTATCTATGGCTACACCTTC
CASSPGGIIYGYTF
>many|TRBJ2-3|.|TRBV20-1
TGCAGTGCTAGGGGCGCGGGGGCTCGCACAGATACGCAGTATTTT
CSARGAGARTDTQYF
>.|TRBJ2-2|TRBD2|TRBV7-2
TGTGCCAGCAGCTTATCTAGCGGGAGTGGGGAGCTGTTTTTT
CASSLSSGSGELFF
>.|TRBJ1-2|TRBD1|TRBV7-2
TGTGCCAGCAGCTCAGACAGGGGCGCTAACTATGGCTACACCTTC
CASSSDRGANYGYTF
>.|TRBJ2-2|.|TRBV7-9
TGTGCCAGCACGGGGTGGGGCGCAACGAACACCGGGGAGCTGTTTTTT
CASTGWGATNTGELFF